This entry is about one T cell receptor (beta chain). Its antigen is currently unknown. Germline CDR1 GTSNPN, CDR2 SVGIG (reference sequence). The CDR3 spans 13 residues. The V and J ends lost 2 bases and 4 bases respectively, with 11 bases between them. This specimen belongs to a study of cytomegalovirus exposure and HLA in healthy donors. Findings of the study overall: Clonal expansion was found to be greater in HLA-associated TCR beta chains than in equally common others in a later analysis. In an earlier analysis, productive rearrangement rates for most beta V segments clustered near 87% or 30%. The study recorded over 150 TCR beta chains that were cytomegalovirus-associated.

Primers: 60 Vbeta forward and 13 Jbeta reverse. Repertoires were generated with immunoSEQ multiplex PCR, while TCRdb's copy carries only in-frame clones and drops some. The sample includes under 150,000 clones, about four fifths of them seen just once. The V gene is TRBV30, the J gene TRBJ1-1, with D hard to call. This clonotype was obtained from a man aged 35 to 55 in good health and CMV-seropositive. Sample: PBMCs. CDR3 bases: TGTGCCTGGAGTAGCAACTCGGGCACTGAAGCTTTCTTT. Protein: CAWSSNSGTEAFF.